These 5 T cell receptor beta chains came from one sample sequenced in a study of regulatory T cells in long-lasting Graves disease. Time point meaning: newly diagnosed GD, antithyroid drugs for less than 3 months. Preparation of the TCR library used RNA extracted from PBMCs. Assembly of TCR beta libraries relied on iRepertoire HTBI primers together with Arm-PCR of CDR3 regions. TCRdb redid the calling of the multiplex PCR reads with MiXCR, one entry per CDR3 protein. The table has 620,000 or so distinct CDR3 sequences, roughly 15% seen once; the top ten hold 15% to 20%. These same data were also listed under a study on T cells in Graves' hyperthyroidism and ophthalmopathy.

The specimen was peripheral blood mononuclear cells (PBMCs), collected at new diagnosis, from a patient treated with antithyroid drugs. Every receptor here comes from a woman in her 30s with Graves disease.

In its sample, this clonotype was seen a few times. The chain links TRBV12-3 or TRBV12-4 to TRBJ1-6; a possible D gene is TRBD1 (6 bases). V lost 6 bases, J lost 4 bases, and 13 bases lay in between. This CDR3 is 15 amino acids long. CDR3 nucleotide sequence: TGTGCCAGCAGCCCAATACAGGGTTATAATTCACCCCTCCACTTT. It is translated as CASSPIQGYNSPLHF.

This rearrangement joins TRBV24-1 to TRBJ1-2; a possible D gene is TRBD1 (6 bases). Deletions cut 0 bases from V and 6 bases from J, with 10 bases between. This CDR3 comprises 14 residues. The germline V gene has CDR1 KGHDR and CDR2 SFDVKD. CDR3 in amino acids: CATSDLPGADGYTF. CDR3 nucleotide sequence: TGTGCCACCAGTGATTTGCCGGGGGCGGATGGCTACACCTTC.

This clonotype was observed a single time. Being one base from a much bigger clone, this may be a read error. This chain uses TRBV28 with TRBJ2-7; D is possibly TRBD1 (6 bases). This CDR3 region has 13 residues. The germline V gene has CDR1 MDHEN and CDR2 SYDVKM. The V and J ends lost 6 bases and 0 bases respectively, with 9 bases between them. The CDR3 DNA reads TGTGCCAGCAGACCGGGACACTCCTACGAGCAGTACTTC. As protein: CASRPGHSYEQYF.

In its sample, this clonotype was seen a few times. The chain uses TRBV6-1 and TRBJ2-1, with D maybe TRBD1 (6 bases). CDR3 size: 13 residues. The V end was cut by 2 bases, the J end by 7 bases, with 9 bases between. The germline V gene has CDR1 MNHNS and CDR2 SASEGT. The chain's CDR3 is CASSEWQGNEQFF. DNA of the CDR3: TGTGCCAGCAGTGAATGGCAGGGGAATGAGCAGTTCTTC.

This clonotype was seen many times. The chain joins TRBV29-1 to TRBJ2-1; weak D call: TRBD2 (6 bases). V was pared by 0 bases and J by 0 bases, with 6 bases between. The CDR3 covers 14 residues. Germline V gene sequence: CDR1 SQVTM, CDR2 ANQGSEA. CDR3 sequence: CSVEETSSYNEQFF. Here the CDR3 DNA reads TGCAGCGTTGAAGAGACTAGCTCCTACAATGAGCAGTTCTTC.